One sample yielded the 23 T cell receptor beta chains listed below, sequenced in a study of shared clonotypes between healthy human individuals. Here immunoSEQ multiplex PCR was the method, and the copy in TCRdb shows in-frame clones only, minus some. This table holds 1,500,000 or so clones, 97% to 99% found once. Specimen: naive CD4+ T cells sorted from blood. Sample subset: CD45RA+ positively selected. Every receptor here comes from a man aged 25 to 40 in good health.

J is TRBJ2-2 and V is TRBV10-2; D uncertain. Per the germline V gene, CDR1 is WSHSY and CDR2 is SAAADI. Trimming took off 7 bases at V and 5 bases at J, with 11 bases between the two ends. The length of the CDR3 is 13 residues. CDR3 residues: CASTLSATGELFF. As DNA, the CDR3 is TGCGCCAGCACCTTGTCGGCTACCGGGGAGCTGTTTTTT.

The CDR3 is CATSRGEQETQYF. Here the CDR3 DNA reads TGTGCCACCAGCAGAGGGGAACAAGAGACCCAGTACTTC. The genes are TRBV15 and TRBJ2-5, with D unclear. Trimming left V 1 base short and J 2 bases short, with 5 bases between. The germline V gene has CDR1 LNHNV and CDR2 YYDKDF (reference sequence). The CDR3 has 13 residues.

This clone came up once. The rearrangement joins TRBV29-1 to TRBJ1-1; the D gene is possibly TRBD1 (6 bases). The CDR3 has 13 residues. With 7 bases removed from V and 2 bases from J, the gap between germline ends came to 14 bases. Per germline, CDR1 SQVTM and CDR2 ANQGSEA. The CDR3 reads CSARTADNTEAFF. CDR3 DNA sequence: TGCAGCGCCCGGACAGCCGATAACACTGAAGCTTTCTTT.

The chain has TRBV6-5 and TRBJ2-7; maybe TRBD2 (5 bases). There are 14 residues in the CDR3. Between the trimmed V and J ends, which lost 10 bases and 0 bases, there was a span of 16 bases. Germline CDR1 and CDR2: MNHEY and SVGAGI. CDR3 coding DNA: TGTGCCACCCCTAGAGATGGGAGCTCCTACGAGCAGTACTTC. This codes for CATPRDGSSYEQYF.

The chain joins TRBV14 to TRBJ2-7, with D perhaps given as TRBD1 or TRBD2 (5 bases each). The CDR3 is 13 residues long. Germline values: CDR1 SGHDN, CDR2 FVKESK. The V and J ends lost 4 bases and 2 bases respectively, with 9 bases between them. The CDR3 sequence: CASSLWGTYEQYF. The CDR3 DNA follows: TGTGCCAGCAGCCTCTGGGGGACCTACGAGCAGTACTTC.

The CDR3 DNA reads as TGTGCCAGCAGCGCAGACAGGGGGAGCTCCTACGAGCAGTACTTC. Translating gives CASSADRGSSYEQYF. This chain connects TRBV7-6 to TRBJ2-7, with 9 nucleotides matching TRBD1. This CDR3 is built from 15 residues. Looked up from germline, CDR1 is SGHVS and CDR2 is FNYEAQ. V shed 5 bases and J 0 bases; nucleotides not matched to a gene: 5.

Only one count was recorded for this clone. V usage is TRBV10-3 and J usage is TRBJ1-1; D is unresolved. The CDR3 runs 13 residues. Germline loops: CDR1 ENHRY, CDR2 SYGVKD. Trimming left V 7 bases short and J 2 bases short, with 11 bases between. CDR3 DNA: TGTGCCATCAACGGAGACTATAACACTGAAGCTTTCTTT. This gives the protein CAINGDYNTEAFF.

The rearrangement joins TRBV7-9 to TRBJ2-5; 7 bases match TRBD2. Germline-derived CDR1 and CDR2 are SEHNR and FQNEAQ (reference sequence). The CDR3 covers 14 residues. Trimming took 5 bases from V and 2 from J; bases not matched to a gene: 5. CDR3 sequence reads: CASSPGREQETQYF. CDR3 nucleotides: TGTGCCAGCAGCCCTGGGAGGGAGCAAGAGACCCAGTACTTC.

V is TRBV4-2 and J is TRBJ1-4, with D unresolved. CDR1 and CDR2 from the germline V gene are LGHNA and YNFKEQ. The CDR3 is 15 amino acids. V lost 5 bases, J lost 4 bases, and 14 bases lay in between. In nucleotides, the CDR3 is TGTGCCAGCAGCAACCGACGGGAAAGTAATGAAAAACTGTTTTTT. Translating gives CASSNRRESNEKLFF.

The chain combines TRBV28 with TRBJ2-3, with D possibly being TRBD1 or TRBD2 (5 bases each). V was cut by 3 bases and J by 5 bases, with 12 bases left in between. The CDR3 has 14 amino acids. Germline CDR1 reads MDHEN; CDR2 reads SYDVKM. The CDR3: CASSFRGRLDTQYF. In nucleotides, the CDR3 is TGTGCCAGCAGTTTTAGGGGACGTCTAGATACGCAGTATTTT.

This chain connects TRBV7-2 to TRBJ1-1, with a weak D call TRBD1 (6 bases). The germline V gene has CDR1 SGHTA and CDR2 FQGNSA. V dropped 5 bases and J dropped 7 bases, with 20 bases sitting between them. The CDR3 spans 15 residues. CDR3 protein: CASSPQVGGRDEAFF. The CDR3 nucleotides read TGTGCCAGCAGCCCCCAGGTCGGGGGCCGGGATGAAGCTTTCTTT. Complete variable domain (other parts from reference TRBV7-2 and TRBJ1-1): GAGVSQSPSNKVTEKGKDVELRCDPISGHTALYWYRQSLGQGLEFLIYFQGNSAPDKSGLPSDRFSAERTGGSVSTLTIQRTQQEDSAVYLCASSPQVGGRDEAFFGQGTRLTVV.

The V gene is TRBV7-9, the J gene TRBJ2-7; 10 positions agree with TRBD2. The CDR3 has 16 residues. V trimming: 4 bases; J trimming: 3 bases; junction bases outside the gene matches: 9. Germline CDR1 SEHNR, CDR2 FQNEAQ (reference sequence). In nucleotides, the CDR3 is TGTGCCAGCAGCTCGAGGACTAGCGGCGCGTACTACGAGCAGTACTTC. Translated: CASSSRTSGAYYEQYF.

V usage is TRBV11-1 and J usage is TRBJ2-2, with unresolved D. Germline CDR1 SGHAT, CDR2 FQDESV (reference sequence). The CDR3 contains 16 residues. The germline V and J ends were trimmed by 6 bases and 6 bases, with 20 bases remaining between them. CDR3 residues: CASSSYRAPGAGELFF. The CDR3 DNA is TGTGCCAGCAGTTCATACCGGGCCCCTGGGGCCGGGGAGCTGTTTTTT.

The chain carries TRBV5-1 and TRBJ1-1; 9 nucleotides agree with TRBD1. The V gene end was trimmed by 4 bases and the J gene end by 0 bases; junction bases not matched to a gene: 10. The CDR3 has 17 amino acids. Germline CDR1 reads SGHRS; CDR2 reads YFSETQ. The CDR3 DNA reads TGCGCCAGCAGCATAGGGACAGGGAAACCACTGAACACTGAAGCTTTCTTT. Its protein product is CASSIGTGKPLNTEAFF.

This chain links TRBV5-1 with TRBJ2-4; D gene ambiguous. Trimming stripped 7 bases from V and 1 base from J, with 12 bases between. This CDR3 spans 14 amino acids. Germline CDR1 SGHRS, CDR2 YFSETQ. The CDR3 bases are TGCGCCAGCGCCGTGGAAATGGCCAAAAACATTCAGTACTTC. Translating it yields CASAVEMAKNIQYF.

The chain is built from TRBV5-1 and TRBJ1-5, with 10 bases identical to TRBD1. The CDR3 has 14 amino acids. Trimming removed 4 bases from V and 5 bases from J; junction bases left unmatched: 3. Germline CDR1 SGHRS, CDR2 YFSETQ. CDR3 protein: CASSRTGGDQPQHF. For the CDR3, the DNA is TGCGCCAGCAGCCGGACAGGGGGAGATCAGCCCCAGCATTTT.

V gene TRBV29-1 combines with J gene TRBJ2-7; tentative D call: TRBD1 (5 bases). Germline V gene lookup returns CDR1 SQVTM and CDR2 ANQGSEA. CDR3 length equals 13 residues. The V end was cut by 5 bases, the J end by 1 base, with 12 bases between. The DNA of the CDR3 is TGCAGCGTTCGCCTAGGGGTATCCTACGAGCAGTACTTC. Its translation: CSVRLGVSYEQYF.

CDR3 in DNA: TGCGCCAGCAGCTTGGCGGGGATCGGCCAAGAGACCCAGTACTTC. This encodes CASSLAGIGQETQYF. This chain uses TRBV5-1 with TRBJ2-5; D possibly corresponds to TRBD2 (5 bases). The CDR3 length is 15 residues. V was trimmed by 0 bases and J by 1 base, leaving 10 bases between them. Germline loops: CDR1 SGHRS, CDR2 YFSETQ.

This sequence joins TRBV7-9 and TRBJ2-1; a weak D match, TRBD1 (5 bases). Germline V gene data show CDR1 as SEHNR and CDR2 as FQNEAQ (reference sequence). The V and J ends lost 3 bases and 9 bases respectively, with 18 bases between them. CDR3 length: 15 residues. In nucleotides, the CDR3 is TGTGCCAGCAGCTTCAGTATAGGGGTCCCCGGTGAGCAGTTCTTC. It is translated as CASSFSIGVPGEQFF.

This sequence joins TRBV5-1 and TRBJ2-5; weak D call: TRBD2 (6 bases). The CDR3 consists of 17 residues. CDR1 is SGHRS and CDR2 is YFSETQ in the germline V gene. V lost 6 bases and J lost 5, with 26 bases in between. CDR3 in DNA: TGCGCCAGCACTCGGAGGGGAACGCGGGCCGTCGGGGAGACCCAGTACTTC. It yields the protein CASTRRGTRAVGETQYF.

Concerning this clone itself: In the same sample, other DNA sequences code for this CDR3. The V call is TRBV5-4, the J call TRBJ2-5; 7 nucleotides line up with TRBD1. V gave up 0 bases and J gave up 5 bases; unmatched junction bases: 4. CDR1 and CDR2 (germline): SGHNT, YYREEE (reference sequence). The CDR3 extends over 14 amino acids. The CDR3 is CASSLGQGRETQYF. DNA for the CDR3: TGTGCCAGCAGCTTGGGACAGGGTAGGGAGACCCAGTACTTC.

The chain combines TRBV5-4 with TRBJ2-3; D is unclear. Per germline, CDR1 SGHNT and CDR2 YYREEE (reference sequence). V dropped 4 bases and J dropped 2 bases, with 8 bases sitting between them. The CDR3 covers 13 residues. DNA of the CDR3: TGTGCCAGCAGCGGACCGGCCACAGATACGCAGTATTTT. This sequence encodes CASSGPATDTQYF.

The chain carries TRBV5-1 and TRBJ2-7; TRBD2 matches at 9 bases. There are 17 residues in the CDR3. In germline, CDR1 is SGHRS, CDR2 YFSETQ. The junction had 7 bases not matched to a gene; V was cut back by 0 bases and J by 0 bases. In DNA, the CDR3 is TGCGCCAGCAGCTTGGTAGCTAGCGGGACCAGCTCCTACGAGCAGTACTTC. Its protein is CASSLVASGTSSYEQYF.